The rows below give T cell receptor beta chains drawn from one sample of a study of spatial heterogeneity in lung cancer. TCRdb used MiXCR to reprocess the 5' RACE reads, holding one entry per CDR3 protein. This sample yields 48,000 or so distinct CDR3 sequences, of which less than 6% are seen a single time; 8.5% to 14% belongs to the top ten. Specimen: PBMCs, collected at surgery. These receptors all come from a male donor with early-stage non-small cell lung cancer. Both conserved end residues are part of each CDR3. The D gene is left open where the match is weak. Clone sizes are given selectively: once, few, many, or a class where the clone is expanded.

d_gene	j_gene	abundance	v_gene	CDR3aa	CDR3nt
TRBD1	TRBJ1-2	many	TRBV28	CASAGGYGYTF	TGTGCCAGCGCAGGGGGGTATGGCTACACCTTC
.	TRBJ1-5	many	TRBV2	CASKGKGIDQPQHF	TGTGCCAGCAAGGGGAAAGGGATCGATCAGCCCCAGCATTTT
.	TRBJ1-5	.	TRBV5-5	CASSRDGRTNQPQHF	TGTGCCAGCAGCCGGGACGGTCGAACTAATCAGCCCCAGCATTTT
.	TRBJ1-5	many	TRBV18	CASSPVGDAVNQPQHF	TGTGCCAGCTCACCCGTGGGCGATGCGGTAAATCAGCCCCAGCATTTT
TRBD1	TRBJ1-3	many	TRBV7-2	CASSLGTGSGNTIYF	TGTGCCAGCAGCTTAGGGACAGGGTCTGGAAACACCATATATTTT
.	TRBJ1-1	many	TRBV7-3	CASSYRTDTEAFF	TGTGCCAGCAGCTATCGGACAGACACTGAAGCTTTCTTT
.	TRBJ2-6	many	TRBV7-2	CASSLGRASGANVLTF	TGTGCCAGCAGCTTGGGCAGGGCTTCTGGGGCCAACGTCCTGACTTTC
.	TRBJ2-7	many	TRBV18	CASSFSGTSSYEQYF	TGTGCCAGCTCATTCTCCGGGACATCTTCTTACGAGCAGTACTTC
.	TRBJ2-5	many	TRBV20-1	CSASMQGQETQYF	TGCAGTGCTAGTATGCAGGGGCAGGAGACCCAGTACTTC
TRBD2	TRBJ2-3	many	TRBV28	CASSLVPGLAGGRVGTDTQYF	TGTGCCAGCAGTTTAGTTCCCGGACTAGCGGGAGGGCGAGTCGGCACAGATACGCAGTATTTT
.	TRBJ1-4	many	TRBV6-6	CATRENEKLFF	TGTGCCACCAGGGAGAATGAAAAACTGTTTTTT
TRBD1	TRBJ2-2	.	TRBV5-6	CARGQGNTGELFF	TGTGCCCGGGGACAGGGTAACACCGGGGAGCTGTTTTTT
.	TRBJ1-1	many	TRBV9	CASSVGGISTEAFF	TGTGCCAGCAGCGTAGGCGGCATTTCCACTGAAGCTTTCTTT
.	TRBJ2-7	.	TRBV2	CASSEAFQTGSYEQYF	TGTGCCAGCAGTGAAGCGTTCCAGACAGGTTCCTACGAGCAGTACTTC
TRBD2	TRBJ2-1	many	TRBV7-6	CASSLEAGGPHNEQFF	TGTGCCAGCAGCTTAGAAGCGGGAGGGCCCCACAATGAGCAGTTCTTC
.	TRBJ2-1	many	TRBV28	CASTVGDRRSYNEQFF	TGTGCCAGCACTGTCGGAGACAGGAGATCCTACAATGAGCAGTTCTTC
.	TRBJ2-5	many	TRBV10-3	CAISEFQETQYF	TGTGCCATCAGTGAGTTCCAGGAGACCCAGTACTTC
.	TRBJ1-5	few	TRBV19	CASSSGNSGQPQHF	TGTGCCAGTAGCTCGGGTAATTCAGGTCAGCCCCAGCATTTT
TRBD2	TRBJ2-1	many	TRBV9	CASSVGLAGGLNEQFF	TGTGCCAGCAGCGTAGGGCTAGCGGGAGGGTTAAATGAGCAGTTCTTC
TRBD2	TRBJ2-7	many	TRBV5-1	CASSLGLAGGEQYF	TGCGCCAGCAGCTTGGGACTAGCGGGAGGGGAGCAGTACTTC
TRBD2	TRBJ2-1	many	TRBV20-1	CAITGTSGYNEQFF	TGCGCAATTACCGGGACTAGCGGCTACAATGAGCAGTTCTTC
.	TRBJ1-5	.	TRBV19	CAGSRSNQPQHF	TGTGCCGGTAGTCGGAGCAATCAGCCCCAGCATTTT
TRBD2	TRBJ2-3	medium-sized	TRBV7-2	CASRRTSGRDTQYF	TGTGCCAGCAGGCGGACTAGCGGGAGAGATACGCAGTATTTT
.	TRBJ2-7	many	TRBV6-2/TRBV6-3	CASSYSTASGYEQYF	TGTGCCAGCAGTTACTCCACCGCCAGCGGCTACGAGCAGTACTTC
TRBD1	TRBJ1-2	many	TRBV3-1	CASSHRGQGAGYTF	TGTGCCAGCAGCCATAGAGGACAGGGGGCTGGCTACACCTTC
.	TRBJ2-6	many	TRBV14	CASSPGLSSGANVLTF	TGTGCCAGCAGCCCGGGGCTTAGCTCTGGGGCCAACGTCCTGACTTTC
.	TRBJ2-5	.	TRBV27	CASSFYGETQYF	TGTGCCAGCAGTTTCTACGGAGAGACCCAGTACTTC
TRBD1	TRBJ2-5	many	TRBV9	CASSPGQGQTQETQYF	TGTGCCAGCAGTCCTGGACAGGGACAGACTCAAGAGACCCAGTACTTC
TRBD2	TRBJ2-1	many	TRBV5-1	CASSLTAGGGNEQFF	TGCGCCAGCAGCTTGACAGCGGGAGGAGGCAATGAGCAGTTCTTC
.	TRBJ2-7	many	TRBV19	CASSIDDRRAYEQYF	TGTGCCAGTAGTATAGATGACAGGCGAGCCTACGAGCAGTACTTC
.	TRBJ2-7	many	TRBV20-1	CSARLLQGSYEQYF	TGCAGTGCTAGGCTTTTACAGGGTTCCTACGAGCAGTACTTC
.	TRBJ2-3	many	TRBV7-9	CASSFSQHTDTQYF	TGTGCCAGCAGCTTTTCACAGCACACAGATACGCAGTATTTT
TRBD2	TRBJ2-1	few	TRBV4-2	CASSQDGLERRANEQFF	TGTGCCAGCAGCCAAGACGGACTAGAGCGGCGCGCCAATGAGCAGTTCTTC
.	TRBJ2-3	many	TRBV7-6	CASSLDLKARGGKVTDTQYF	TGTGCCAGCAGCCTCGATCTTAAGGCAAGGGGGGGTAAAGTGACAGATACGCAGTATTTT
.	TRBJ1-1	many	TRBV5-1	CASSARQPNTEAFF	TGCGCCAGCAGCGCTAGACAGCCGAACACTGAAGCTTTCTTT
TRBD2	TRBJ2-3	many	TRBV18	CASAGLAGGGTDTQYF	TGTGCCAGCGCGGGACTAGCGGGAGGAGGCACAGATACGCAGTATTTT
.	TRBJ1-5	.	TRBV5-1	CASSLEGDSNQPQHF	TGCGCCAGCAGCTTGGAAGGTGATAGCAATCAGCCCCAGCATTTT
.	TRBJ2-1	many	TRBV19	CASKETYNEQFF	TGTGCCAGTAAGGAGACCTACAATGAGCAGTTCTTC